This T cell receptor (beta chain) was identified in a study of blood T cell repertoires in COVID-19. As for the study in general: The study drew acute and convalescent COVID-19 samples from the United States, Italy and Spain. Sources were T cells, B-cell-depleted T cells, or PBMCs; the material itself was cDNA or gDNA.

The CDR3 has 13 amino acids. The V end lost 3 bases, the J end lost 6 bases, and 11 bases lay between the germline ends. Germline values: CDR1 SGHDT, CDR2 YYEEEE. As handled by the study authors: For nucleated cells, counts were estimated from reference gene primer amplification. The assay was immunoSEQ multiplex PCR, and TCRdb's table has in-frame clones only and misses some. V, J and clone size are taken as reported in that table, and D and trimming were inferred from the DNA itself. Of tens of thousands of clones in the sample, approximately 79% were seen once. The receptor comes from a man in his sixties with acute or convalescent COVID-19. The chain has TRBV5-6 and TRBJ2-3, with a weak D call TRBD1 (5 bases). Sequencing input: peripheral blood. The CDR3 protein is CASSSDHRDTQYF. The CDR3 coding sequence is TGTGCCAGCAGCTCGGACCACAGGGATACGCAGTATTTT.